What follows is one TCR beta chain and its context. Its specificity is unknown. The data originate from a study of cytomegalovirus exposure and HLA in healthy donors. Study-level points and caveats: According to reports, the classifier identified cytomegalovirus status with high specificity and sensitivity. Researchers counted roughly 150 TCR beta chains as cytomegalovirus-associated.

Amplification used 60 Vbeta primers and 13 Jbeta primers. Some clones are missing from TCRdb's copy, which holds only in-frame ones; the method was immunoSEQ multiplex PCR. The repertoire table contains around 200,000 clones. The TCR was taken from a girl aged 2-10 years in good health and CMV-seropositive. The specimen was PBMCs.

CDR3 in DNA: TGTGCTAGTACTTTTAACACTGAAGCTTTCTTT. Amino acid sequence: CASTFNTEAFF. The chain combines TRBV12-5 with TRBJ1-1; D remains unclear. CDR1 is LGHNT, CDR2 FRNRAP, per germline. V gave up 8 bases and J gave up 2 bases, with 6 bases separating them. There are 11 residues in the CDR3.